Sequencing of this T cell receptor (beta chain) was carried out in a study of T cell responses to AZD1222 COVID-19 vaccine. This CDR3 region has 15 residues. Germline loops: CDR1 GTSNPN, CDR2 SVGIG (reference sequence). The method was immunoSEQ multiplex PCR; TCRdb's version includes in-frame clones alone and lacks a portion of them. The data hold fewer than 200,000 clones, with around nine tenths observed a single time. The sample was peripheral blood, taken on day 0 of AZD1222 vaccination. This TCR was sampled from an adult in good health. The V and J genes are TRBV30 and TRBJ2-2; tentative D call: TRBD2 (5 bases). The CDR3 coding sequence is TGTGCTGCCCAACTCGCGGGTACCGTCAGCGGGGAGCTGTTTTTT. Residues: CAAQLAGTVSGELFF.